This T cell receptor beta chain was captured in a study of T cell repertoires in cytomegalovirus infection. Study information: HLA-C-restricted CMV epitopes, recently identified, and well-studied HLA-B-restricted ones were used by the study. Notes on the study in general: CMV-specific TCR beta clonotypes restricted by HLA-C dominated the ex vivo response.

This clonotype was picked up a small number of times. Its antigen remains unidentified. TCRdb passed the reads through MiXCR, listing each CDR3 protein once. The repertoire consists of 650,000 to 850,000 distinct CDR3 sequences, with about 27% occurring once and the leading ten covering roughly 14%. The clonotype was recovered from a human donor in good health (CMV status not recorded). Some clones in this sample may be carry-over from other donors' samples. The sample consisted of cultured CD8+ T cells from PBMCs, taken from culture after CMV antigen stimulation.

CDR3 sequence (DNA): TGTGCCTCTAGAAGGGGAGATAACTATGGCTACACCTTC. It specifies CASRRGDNYGYTF. The chain links TRBV7-4 to TRBJ1-2, with D possibly TRBD1 on 5 matching bases. The germline V and J ends were trimmed by 11 bases and 1 base, with 14 bases remaining between them. The germline CDR1 and CDR2 sequences are SGHVT and SQSDAQ. This CDR3 comprises 13 residues.